These 10 T cell receptor beta chains share one sample of origin, sequenced in a study of blood T cell repertoires in COVID-19 (dated by TCRdb to 2018 to 2021). Libraries came from the immunoSEQ multiplex PCR assay. TCRdb limited this immuneACCESS table to in-frame rearrangements with V and J called. A share of clones is missing; checked studies link under half to unresolved V genes, and the rest is unexplained. The sample contains some 130,000 clones, 84% of them found a single time. Of the sample, roughly an eighth is held by the ten largest clones. Sequenced input: peripheral blood. The source of these receptors is a woman younger than 45 who had recovered from COVID-19.

The J gene is TRBJ2-3, the V gene TRBV7-9; D is perhaps TRBD2 (5 bases). V was shortened by 5 bases and J by 0 bases, with 9 bases between the two germline ends. This CDR3 contains 14 residues. Germline V lookup: CDR1 SEHNR, CDR2 FQNEAQ (reference sequence). The DNA of the CDR3 is TGTGCCAGCAGCCCTCGAGGGAGCACAGATACGCAGTATTTT. Translation gives CASSPRGSTDTQYF.

This rearrangement joins TRBV11-3 to TRBJ2-7, with TRBD2 identical over 15 bases. CDR3 length: 14 amino acids. J lost 6 bases, V lost 5 bases, and 2 bases had no gene match. Germline V lookup: CDR1 SGHNT, CDR2 YENEEA. The CDR3 DNA reads TGTGCCAGCAGCCAGGGACTAGCGGGGGGCGAGCAGTACTTC. Protein product: CASSQGLAGGEQYF.

The chain links TRBV5-8 to TRBJ2-1, with 10 bases fitting TRBD2. Germline CDR1 and CDR2: SGHTS and YDEGEE. With V trimmed by 4 bases and J by 9 bases, 7 bases remained unmatched. The CDR3 totals 14 residues. The CDR3 DNA sequence: TGTGCCAGCAGCATCCTAGCGGGAGCCGTTGAGCAGTTCTTC. This translates into CASSILAGAVEQFF. Together with reference TRBV5-8 and TRBJ2-1, the CDR3 gives the full variable domain: EAGVTQSPTHLIKTRGQQATLRCSPISGHTSVYWYQQALGLGLQFLLWYDEGEERNRGNFPPRFSGRQFPNYSSELNVNALELEDSALYLCASSILAGAVEQFFGPGTRLTVL.

The CDR3 sequence: CASSQTLSGRPYEQYF. The CDR3 coding sequence is TGCGCCAGCAGCCAAACATTGAGCGGGAGACCCTACGAGCAGTACTTC. V and J are TRBV4-1 and TRBJ2-7, with 8 bases fitting TRBD2. Germline-derived CDR1 and CDR2 are MGHRA and YSYEKL. J gave up 2 bases and V 2 bases, and 8 bases lay outside the gene matches. The CDR3 contains 16 residues.

This clone showed up just once. J is TRBJ2-1 and V is TRBV3-1 (or the pseudogene TRBV3-2); 8 bases are shared with TRBD2. Germline assignment: CDR1 LGHDT and CDR2 YNNKEL (reference sequence). The CDR3 is 16 residues long. The V segment lost 0 bases and the J segment 2 bases; nucleotides outside the gene matches: 3. The CDR3 region is CASSQEGAGAYNEQFF. CDR3 sequence (DNA): TGTGCCAGCAGCCAAGAAGGAGCGGGGGCCTACAATGAGCAGTTCTTC.

The chain recombines TRBV6-6 with TRBJ2-7; a possible D gene is TRBD1 (5 bases). Per germline, CDR1 MNHNY and CDR2 SVGAGI (reference sequence). V was cut by 6 bases and J by 0 bases, with 24 bases left in between. CDR3 size: 18 residues. CDR3 sequence: CASSRTVAGPRSSYEQYF. CDR3 in DNA: TGTGCCAGCAGCCGAACCGTAGCAGGGCCAAGGAGCTCCTACGAGCAGTACTTC.

With respect to this clone: The same CDR3 also results from other DNA sequences found in this sample. The rearrangement uses TRBV5-4 and TRBJ2-5, with D tentatively TRBD2 (6 bases). The CDR3 contains 13 residues. From germline, CDR1 is SGHNT and CDR2 YYREEE (reference sequence). V gave up 4 bases and J gave up 5 bases, with 12 bases separating them. The CDR3 DNA sequence: TGTGCCAGCAGCCTGCTGGGAGGTGAGACCCAGTACTTC. It is translated as CASSLLGGETQYF.

The V call is TRBV6-5, the J call TRBJ2-7; 7 bases map to TRBD2. CDR3 length: 14 amino acids. Germline values: CDR1 MNHEY, CDR2 SVGAGI. V dropped 6 bases and J dropped 1; count of bases not matched to a gene: 6. In DNA, the CDR3 is TGTGCCAGCAGCCCGGGGGGACTTTCCTACGAGCAGTACTTC. This gives the protein CASSPGGLSYEQYF.

The chain has TRBV2 and TRBJ2-7; TRBD2 aligns across 9 bases. The CDR3 has 15 residues. The germline CDR1 and CDR2 sequences are SNHLY and FYNNEI. Trimming took 1 base from V and 2 from J; bases not matched to a gene: 3. The CDR3: CASSEEAGGPYEQYF. CDR3 nucleotide sequence: TGTGCCAGCAGTGAAGAGGCGGGGGGGCCCTACGAGCAGTACTTC.

The V call is TRBV29-1, the J call TRBJ1-1, with 7 bases aligning to TRBD1. Looked up from germline, CDR1 is SQVTM and CDR2 is ANQGSEA. The CDR3 is 12 residues long. The V and J ends lost 7 bases and 4 bases, in that order; junction bases with no gene match: 6. CDR3 in amino acids: CSGDSGGTEAFF. The CDR3 bases are TGCAGCGGCGATTCAGGGGGCACTGAAGCTTTCTTT.